A selection of T cell receptor beta chains follows, all from one sample in a study of T cell changes during pregnancy in multiple sclerosis. Repertoires were generated with immunoSEQ multiplex PCR, while TCRdb's copy carries only in-frame clones and drops some. The table includes roughly 69,000 clones, roughly 92% detected once. The sequencing here drew on peripheral blood, taken in the second trimester of pregnancy. Receptors were obtained from a female donor with multiple sclerosis, enrolled in a pregnancy study. The CDR3 runs from the conserved cysteine through the conserved F or W. The D gene is left open where the match is weak. The listing skips clone size in some rows; elsewhere it reads once, few, many or a size class.

v_call,j_call,d_call,clone_size,cdr3_nt,cdr3_aa
TRBV30,TRBJ2-1,TRBD2,.,TGTGCCTGGAGTGTACGACAGGGTCGCCTAGCGGGAGGCTATGAGCAGTTCTTC,CAWSVRQGRLAGGYEQFF
TRBV7-8,TRBJ2-5,.,.,TGTGCCAGCAGCTTAGCTCAGGGCGCTCAAGAGACCCAGTACTTC,CASSLAQGAQETQYF
TRBV19,TRBJ1-5,.,.,TGTGCCAGTAGTATAGGAGGGCAGCAGCCCCAGCATTTT,CASSIGGQQPQHF
TRBV7-2,TRBJ2-1,.,.,TGTGCCAGCAGCTTAGGCGTCTACCCGCGGGGAAATGAGCAGTTCTTC,CASSLGVYPRGNEQFF
TRBV30,TRBJ2-7,.,.,TGTGCCTGGAGTTCGGTCGAGCAGTACTTC,CAWSSVEQYF
TRBV14,TRBJ1-6,TRBD1,.,TGTGCCAGCAGCCAAGCCGGAACCGGGACAGGGAATTCACCCCTCCACTTT,CASSQAGTGTGNSPLHF
TRBV4-1,TRBJ1-2,.,once,TGCGCCAGCAGCCAAGACCACTACGAGGCGGCGCGACTTTATGGCTACACCTTC,CASSQDHYEAARLYGYTF
TRBV13,TRBJ2-2,TRBD2,.,TGTGCCAGCAGCCCGGGACTAGCGGGGGGACCGAGGCGGCCCGGGGAGCTGTTTTTT,CASSPGLAGGPRRPGELFF
TRBV5-1,TRBJ2-7,TRBD2,.,TGCGCCAGCAGCTTGGGGCGGGGACTATCCTACGAGCAGTACTTC,CASSLGRGLSYEQYF
TRBV19,TRBJ2-7,.,once,TGTGCCAGTAGTGTAGCTTCATTAGGAGCCTACGAGCAGTACTTC,CASSVASLGAYEQYF
TRBV2,TRBJ2-7,TRBD1,few,TGTGCCAGCAGTGTTCAGGGGGCCTACGAGCAGTACTTC,CASSVQGAYEQYF
TRBV11-3,TRBJ2-2,.,.,TGTGCCAGCAGCTTCGACAGGAGCACCGGGGAGCTGTTTTTT,CASSFDRSTGELFF
TRBV19,TRBJ2-7,.,.,TGTGCCAGTAGCGGGGGAGCCTACGAGCAGTACTTC,CASSGGAYEQYF
TRBV29-1,TRBJ2-1,.,.,TGCAGCGTTGAAGGACACCTGTCAGGTAATGAGCAGTTCTTC,CSVEGHLSGNEQFF
TRBV2,TRBJ1-5,.,.,TGTGCCAGCAGTGCAAGCAATCAGCCCCAGCATTTT,CASSASNQPQHF
TRBV7-6,TRBJ1-5,.,.,TGTGCCAGCAGCTTAGGGGGAGGCAATCAGCCCCAGCATTTT,CASSLGGGNQPQHF
TRBV29-1,TRBJ2-5,.,.,TGCAGCGTTGTTAAAGAGACCCAGTACTTC,CSVVKETQYF
TRBV7-9,TRBJ2-3,TRBD2,.,TGTGCCAGCAGCGGACTAGCGGGAGGCACAGATACGCAGTATTTT,CASSGLAGGTDTQYF
TRBV5-4,TRBJ2-2,.,once,TGTGCCAGCAGCACAGGGGGGGGTGGGACAGCGAACACCGGGGAGCTGTTTTTT,CASSTGGGGTANTGELFF
TRBV11-3,TRBJ2-1,TRBD1,.,TGTGCCAGCAGCTCCGGCTGGACAGGAAGGTCGGGTGAGCAGTTCTTC,CASSSGWTGRSGEQFF
TRBV6-1,TRBJ1-2,.,.,TGTGCCAGCAGTGCGCTAGCAGTTGGTGGCTACACCTTC,CASSALAVGGYTF
TRBV9,TRBJ2-1,.,.,TGTGCCAGCAGCCCTCTCCCCCTACTAGAAGTGGAGCAGTTCTTC,CASSPLPLLEVEQFF
TRBV6-1,TRBJ2-3,.,.,TGTGCCAGCAGTGCGGACAGAGGGATCACAGATACGCAGTATTTT,CASSADRGITDTQYF